This TCR beta chain stems from a study of Ad26.COV2.S vaccination and SARS-CoV-2 variants. Sequenced by immunoSEQ multiplex PCR; TCRdb stores in-frame clones only, minus some. Found here are about 320,000 clones, 85% of them singletons; the top ten hold around 2%. The CDR3 is 15 amino acids. V shed 2 bases, J shed 6 bases, and the junction held 8 bases outside the gene matches. Germline lookup yields CDR1 ENHRY and CDR2 SYGVKD. The treatment is: around 19 received Ad26.COV2.S at low or high dose, single or two shots; 5 received placebo; per-sample allocation not given. Following the first vaccine or placebo injection, samples were taken on day 63.

The receptor was isolated from a person between 18 and 65 years old who received the Ad26.COV2.S COVID-19 vaccine or a placebo. The chain couples TRBV10-3 to TRBJ1-1; 8 bases are shared with TRBD1. Sequenced material: peripheral blood, taken in a trial of Ad26.COV2.S vaccine versus placebo. CDR3 in amino acids: CAISEGQGPAAEAFF. CDR3 coding DNA: TGTGCCATCAGTGAGGGACAGGGACCTGCCGCTGAAGCTTTCTTT.